The sequence of this T cell receptor beta chain was determined in a study of STAT5B mutations in CD4+ large granular lymphocyte leukemia. Per the original methods: Lowest detectable productive clonotype frequency was 2.59 x 10-5. TCRdb keeps only in-frame clones here, not all; method: immunoSEQ multiplex PCR. Clone size and the V and J calls come from that table; the DNA yielded D and trimming. This table holds nearly 35,000 clones, 70% to 90% found once. The V gene's germline CDR1 is SGDLS and CDR2 YYNGEE. The CDR3 has 15 residues. Trimming shortened V by 0 bases and J by 8 bases, and 14 bases separated the two germline ends.

Sequencing was done on a sample of CD4+ T cells from blood buffy coats. The gene calls are TRBV9 and TRBJ1-4, with D possibly TRBD1 on 5 matching bases. The receptor's source is a human donor in good health. CDR3 amino acids: CASSVAGGPREKLFF. In nucleotides, the CDR3 is TGTGCCAGCAGCGTAGCCGGGGGACCCCGCGAAAAACTGTTTTTT.